This TCR beta chain derives from a study of shared clonotypes between healthy human individuals. V gave up 3 bases and J gave up 0 bases; unmatched junction bases: 8. Germline lookup yields CDR1 GTSNPN and CDR2 SVGIG (reference sequence). The CDR3 totals 18 residues. Sequencing used immunoSEQ multiplex PCR; TCRdb keeps in-frame clones, though not all of them. The table records around 2.3 million clones, 95% of them present only once. The sequencing sample was made of naive CD4+ T cells sorted from blood. Subset defined: CD45RA+ positively selected. The sequence was collected from a man between 18 and 29 years old in good health. This chain connects TRBV30 to TRBJ2-1; 13 nucleotides align to TRBD2. The CDR3 loop is CAWSPTRTSGSSYNEQFF. The CDR3 bases are TGTGCCTGGAGCCCTACTCGGACTAGCGGGAGCTCCTACAATGAGCAGTTCTTC.